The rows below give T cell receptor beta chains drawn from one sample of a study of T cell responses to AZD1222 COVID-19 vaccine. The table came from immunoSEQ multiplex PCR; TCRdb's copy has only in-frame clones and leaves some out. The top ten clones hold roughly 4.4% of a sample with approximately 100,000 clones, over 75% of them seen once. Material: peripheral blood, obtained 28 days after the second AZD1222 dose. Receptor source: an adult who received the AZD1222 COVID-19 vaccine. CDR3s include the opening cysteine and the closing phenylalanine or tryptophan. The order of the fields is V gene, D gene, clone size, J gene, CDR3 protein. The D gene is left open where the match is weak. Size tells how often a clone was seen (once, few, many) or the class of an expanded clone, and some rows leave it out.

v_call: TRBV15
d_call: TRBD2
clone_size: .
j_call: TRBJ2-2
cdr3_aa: CATSRKPGLAGVVGELFF

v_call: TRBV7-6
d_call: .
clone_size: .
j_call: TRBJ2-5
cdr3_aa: CASSLLAGEVGQETQYF

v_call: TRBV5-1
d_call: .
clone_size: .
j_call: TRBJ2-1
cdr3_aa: CASSPESYNEQFF

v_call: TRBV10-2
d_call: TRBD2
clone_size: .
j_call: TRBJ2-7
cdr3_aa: CASWGPGLAGGYEQYF

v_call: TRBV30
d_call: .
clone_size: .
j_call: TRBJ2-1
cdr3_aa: CAYTNAGRSYNEQFF

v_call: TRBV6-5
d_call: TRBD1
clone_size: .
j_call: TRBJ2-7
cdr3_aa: CASSSNRGLFF

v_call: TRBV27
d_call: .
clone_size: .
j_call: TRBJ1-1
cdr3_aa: CASSLRGTVTEAFF

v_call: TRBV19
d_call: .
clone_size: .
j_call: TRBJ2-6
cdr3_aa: CASSIFRGGNGANVLTF

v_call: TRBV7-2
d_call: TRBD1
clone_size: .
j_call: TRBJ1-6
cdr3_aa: CASSPWGQNSPLHF

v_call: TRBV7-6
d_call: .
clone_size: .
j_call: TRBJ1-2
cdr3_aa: CASSLAVAGQLGYTF

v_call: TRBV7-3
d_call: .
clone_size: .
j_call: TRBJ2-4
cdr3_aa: CASSQRPVAKNIQYF

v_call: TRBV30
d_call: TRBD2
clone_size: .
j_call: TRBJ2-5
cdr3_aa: CAWSVREGSRRETQYF

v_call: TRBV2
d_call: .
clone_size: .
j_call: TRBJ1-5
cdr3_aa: CASRNNRVGQPQHF

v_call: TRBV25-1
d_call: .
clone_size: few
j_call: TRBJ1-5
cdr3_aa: CASSDQRGEREDNQPQHF

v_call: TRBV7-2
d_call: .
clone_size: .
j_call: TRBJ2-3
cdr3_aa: CASSLARDTQYF

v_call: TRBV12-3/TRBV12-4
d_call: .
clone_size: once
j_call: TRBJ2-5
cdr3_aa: CASSPQGVETQYF

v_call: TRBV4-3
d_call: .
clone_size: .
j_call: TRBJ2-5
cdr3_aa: CASSQGVIRGGYQETQYF

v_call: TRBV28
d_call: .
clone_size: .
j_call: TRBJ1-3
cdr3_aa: CASSPGVGNTIYF

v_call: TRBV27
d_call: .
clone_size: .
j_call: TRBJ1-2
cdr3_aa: CASSPSRGSYVGYTF

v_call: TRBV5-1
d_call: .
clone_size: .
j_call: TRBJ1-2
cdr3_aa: CASTAGGGDGYTF

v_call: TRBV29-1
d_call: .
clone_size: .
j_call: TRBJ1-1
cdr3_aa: CSVERNTEAFF

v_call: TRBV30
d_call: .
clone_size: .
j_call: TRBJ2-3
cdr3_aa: CAWSRQGGTDTQYF

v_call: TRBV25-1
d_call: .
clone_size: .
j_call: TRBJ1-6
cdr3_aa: CASSPGRLNSPLHF

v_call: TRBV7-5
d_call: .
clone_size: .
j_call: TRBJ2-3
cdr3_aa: CARRGRRGGVDTQYF

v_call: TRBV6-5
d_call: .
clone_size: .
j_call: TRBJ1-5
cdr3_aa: CASSYRQVGANQPQHF

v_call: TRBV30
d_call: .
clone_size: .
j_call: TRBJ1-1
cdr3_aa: CAWRWTDEAFF

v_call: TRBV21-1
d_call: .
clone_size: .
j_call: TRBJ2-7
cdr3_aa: CASSKVKGSSYEQYF

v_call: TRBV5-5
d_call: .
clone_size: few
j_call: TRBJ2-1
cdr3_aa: CASSLLNLREQFF

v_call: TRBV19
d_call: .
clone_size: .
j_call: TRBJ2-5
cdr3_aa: CASSPLDSRHQETQYF

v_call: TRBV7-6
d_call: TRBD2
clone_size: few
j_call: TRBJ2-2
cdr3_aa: CASSWGLAGAGELFF

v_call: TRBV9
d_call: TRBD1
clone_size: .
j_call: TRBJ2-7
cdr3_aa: CASSEDRGPYEQYF